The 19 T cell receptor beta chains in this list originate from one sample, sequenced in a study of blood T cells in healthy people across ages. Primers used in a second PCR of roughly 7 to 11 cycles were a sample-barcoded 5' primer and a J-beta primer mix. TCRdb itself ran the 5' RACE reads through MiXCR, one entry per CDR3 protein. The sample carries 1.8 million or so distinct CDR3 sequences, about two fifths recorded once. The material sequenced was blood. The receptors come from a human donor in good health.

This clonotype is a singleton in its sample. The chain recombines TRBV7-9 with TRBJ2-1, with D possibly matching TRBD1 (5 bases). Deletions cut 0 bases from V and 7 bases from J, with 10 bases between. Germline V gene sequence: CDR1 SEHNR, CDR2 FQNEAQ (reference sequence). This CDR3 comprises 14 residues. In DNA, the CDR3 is TGTGCCAGCAGCTTAGCCGACAGATTAAATGAGCAGTTCTTC. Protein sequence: CASSLADRLNEQFF.

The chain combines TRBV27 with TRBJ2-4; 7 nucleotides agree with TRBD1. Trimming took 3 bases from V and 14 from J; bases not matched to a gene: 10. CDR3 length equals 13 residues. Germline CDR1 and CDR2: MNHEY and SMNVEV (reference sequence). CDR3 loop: CASSFLDTGDKYF. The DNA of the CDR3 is TGTGCCAGCAGTTTTCTCGACACAGGGGATAAGTACTTC.

The CDR3: CASRESPADTQYF. The CDR3 DNA reads as TGTGCCAGCAGGGAATCCCCTGCAGATACGCAGTATTTT. The V gene is TRBV6-1, the J gene TRBJ2-3, with no clear D. Per the germline V gene, CDR1 is MNHNS and CDR2 is SASEGT. Trimming left V 6 bases short and J 4 bases short, with 11 bases between. The CDR3 contains 13 residues.

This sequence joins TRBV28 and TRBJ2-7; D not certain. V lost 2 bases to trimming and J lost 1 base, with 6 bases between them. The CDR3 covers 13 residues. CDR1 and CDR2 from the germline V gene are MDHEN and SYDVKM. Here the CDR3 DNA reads TGTGCCAGCAGTTTAATACAGTCCTACGAGCAGTACTTC. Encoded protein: CASSLIQSYEQYF.

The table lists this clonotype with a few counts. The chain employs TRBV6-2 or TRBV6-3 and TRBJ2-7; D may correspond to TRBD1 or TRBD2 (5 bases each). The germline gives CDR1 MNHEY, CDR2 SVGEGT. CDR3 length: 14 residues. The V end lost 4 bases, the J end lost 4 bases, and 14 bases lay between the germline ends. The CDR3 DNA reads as TGTGCCAGCAGTTTTTCCAGGGACGGTTACGAGCAGTACTTC. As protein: CASSFSRDGYEQYF.

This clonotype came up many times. This chain's CDR3 is CASSLGAGEKLFF. In DNA form, the CDR3 reads TGCGCCAGCAGCTTGGGGGCAGGTGAAAAACTGTTTTTT. The rearrangement joins TRBV5-1 to TRBJ1-4; D is unclear. CDR3 length: 13 amino acids. From germline, CDR1 is SGHRS and CDR2 YFSETQ. V was shortened by 0 bases and J by 7 bases, with 7 bases between the two germline ends.

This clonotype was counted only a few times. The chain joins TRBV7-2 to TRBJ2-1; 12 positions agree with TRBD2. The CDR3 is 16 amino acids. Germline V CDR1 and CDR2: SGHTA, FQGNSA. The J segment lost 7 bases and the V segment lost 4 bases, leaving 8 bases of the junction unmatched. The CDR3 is CASSSTSGGVWNEQFF. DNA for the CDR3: TGTGCCAGCAGCTCGACTAGCGGGGGAGTTTGGAATGAGCAGTTCTTC.

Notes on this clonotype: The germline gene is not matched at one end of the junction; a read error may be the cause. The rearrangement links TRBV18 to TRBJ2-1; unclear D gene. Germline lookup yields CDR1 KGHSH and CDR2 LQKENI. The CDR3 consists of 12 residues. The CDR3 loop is CASLQTANEQFF. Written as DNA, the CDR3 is TGTGCCAGCTTGCAGACTGCAAATGAGCAATTCTTC.

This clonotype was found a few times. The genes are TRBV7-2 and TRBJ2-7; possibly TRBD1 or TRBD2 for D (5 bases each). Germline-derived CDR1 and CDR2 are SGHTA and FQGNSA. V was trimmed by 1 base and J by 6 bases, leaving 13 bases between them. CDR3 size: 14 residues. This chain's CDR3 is CASSLGGAPTEQYF. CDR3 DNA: TGTGCCAGCAGCTTAGGAGGGGCTCCAACCGAGCAGTACTTC. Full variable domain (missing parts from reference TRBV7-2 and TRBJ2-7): GAGVSQSPSNKVTEKGKDVELRCDPISGHTALYWYRQSLGQGLEFLIYFQGNSAPDKSGLPSDRFSAERTGGSVSTLTIQRTQQEDSAVYLCASSLGGAPTEQYFGPGTRLTVT.

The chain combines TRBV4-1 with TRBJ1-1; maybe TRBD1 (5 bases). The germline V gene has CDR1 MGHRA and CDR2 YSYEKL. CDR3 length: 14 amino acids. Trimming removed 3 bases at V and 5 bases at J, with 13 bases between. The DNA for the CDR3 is TGCGCCAGCAGCCACCCCGGGTGGGGGACTGAAGCTTTCTTT. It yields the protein CASSHPGWGTEAFF.

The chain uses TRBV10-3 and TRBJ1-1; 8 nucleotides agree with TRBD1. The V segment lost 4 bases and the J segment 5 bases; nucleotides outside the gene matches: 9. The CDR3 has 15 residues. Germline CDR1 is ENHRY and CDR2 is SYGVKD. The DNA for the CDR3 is TGTGCCATCAGTGCAGGGGGCGGGAGGGGGACTGAAGCTTTCTTT. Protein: CAISAGGGRGTEAFF.

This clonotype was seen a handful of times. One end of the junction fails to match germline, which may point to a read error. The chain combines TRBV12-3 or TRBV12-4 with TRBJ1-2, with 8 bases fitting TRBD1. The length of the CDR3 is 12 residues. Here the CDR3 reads CASSTDRGGYTF. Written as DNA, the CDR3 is TGCGCCAGCAGCACCGACAGGGGTGGCTACACCTTC.

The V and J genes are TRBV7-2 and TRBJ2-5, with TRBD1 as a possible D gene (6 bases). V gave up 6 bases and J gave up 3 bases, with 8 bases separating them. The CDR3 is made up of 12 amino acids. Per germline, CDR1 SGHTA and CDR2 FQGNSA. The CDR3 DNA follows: TGTGCCAGCAGGAGGGACAAAGAGACCCAGTACTTC. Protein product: CASRRDKETQYF.

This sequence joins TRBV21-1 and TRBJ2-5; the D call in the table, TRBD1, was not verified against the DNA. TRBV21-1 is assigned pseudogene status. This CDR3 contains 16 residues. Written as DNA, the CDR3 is TGTGCCAGCAGCAAAGTAGAGACCCCGCCGGGGGAGACCCAGTACTTC. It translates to CASSKVETPPGETQYF.

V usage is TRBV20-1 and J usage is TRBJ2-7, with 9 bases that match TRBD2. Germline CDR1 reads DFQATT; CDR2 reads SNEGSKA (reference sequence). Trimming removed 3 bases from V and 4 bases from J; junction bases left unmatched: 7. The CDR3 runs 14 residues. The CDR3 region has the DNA TGCAGTGCTAGGAACGGACTAGCGAAATACGAGCAGTACTTC. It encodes CSARNGLAKYEQYF.

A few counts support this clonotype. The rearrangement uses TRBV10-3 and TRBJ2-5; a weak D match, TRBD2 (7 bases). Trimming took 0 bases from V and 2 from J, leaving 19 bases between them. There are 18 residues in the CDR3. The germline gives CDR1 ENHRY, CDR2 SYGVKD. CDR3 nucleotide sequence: TGTGCCATCAGTGAGTCGGGGGCGGGGGAGACCCTTCAAGAGACCCAGTACTTC. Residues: CAISESGAGETLQETQYF.

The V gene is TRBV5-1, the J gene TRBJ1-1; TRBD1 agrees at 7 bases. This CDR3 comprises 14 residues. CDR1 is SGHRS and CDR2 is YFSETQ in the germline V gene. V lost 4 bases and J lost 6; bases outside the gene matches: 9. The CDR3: CASSVQGTFAEAFF. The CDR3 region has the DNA TGCGCCAGCAGCGTACAGGGGACCTTCGCTGAAGCTTTCTTT.

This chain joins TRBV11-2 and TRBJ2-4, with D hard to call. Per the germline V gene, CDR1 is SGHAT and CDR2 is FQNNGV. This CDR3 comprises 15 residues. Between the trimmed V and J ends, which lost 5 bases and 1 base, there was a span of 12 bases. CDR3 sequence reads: CASSPPGWAKNIQYF. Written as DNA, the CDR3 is TGTGCCAGCAGCCCCCCTGGATGGGCCAAAAACATTCAGTACTTC.

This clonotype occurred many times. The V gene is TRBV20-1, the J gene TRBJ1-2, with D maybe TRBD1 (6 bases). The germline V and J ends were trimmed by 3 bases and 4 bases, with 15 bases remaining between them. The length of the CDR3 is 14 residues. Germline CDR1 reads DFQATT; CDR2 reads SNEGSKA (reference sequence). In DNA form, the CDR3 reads TGCAGTGCTAGGGGGGGCAGGTCGAGCTATGGCTACACCTTC. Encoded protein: CSARGGRSSYGYTF.